Sequencing of this TCR beta chain was carried out in a study of T cells in women clearing cervical HPV infection. Across the study: Controls were women whose single incident HPV16 infection cleared within 12 months without precancer or cancer. Case blood was drawn when the lesion was first found; control blood after infection became undetectable.

Genomic DNA, averaging approximately 1,200 ng per sample, yielded TCR beta CDR3 via immunoSEQ. TCRdb keeps only in-frame clones here, not all; method: immunoSEQ multiplex PCR. The listing records some 33,000 clones. The study, taken as a whole, reports: It is unknown whether associations predate infection; no effector/memory or HPV-specific sorting.

Comment on this clone: What it recognizes is unknown. The DNA ends 3 residues before the CDR3 does, and the rest of the CDR3 is filled in from the germline J gene.

This CDR3 is built from 13 residues. CDR1 is KGHSH, CDR2 LQKENI, per germline. This chain joins TRBV18 and TRBJ1-2; D is possibly TRBD1 (6 bases). Sequenced sample: blood buffy coat. This sequence was found in a woman between 18 and 70 years old with a cervical HPV16 infection that either progressed to CIN3+ or cleared (not recorded which). CDR3 amino acids: CASSPPHGGGYTF. Incomplete CDR3 DNA: TGTGCCAGCTCACCACCGCATGGGGGCGGC.